This entry lists 18 T cell receptor beta chains sequenced from one sample in a study of shared clonotypes between healthy human individuals. TCRdb's table, derived via immunoSEQ multiplex PCR, lists solely in-frame clones and lacks some. The repertoire holds 1,500,000 or so clones, with approximately 98.5% as singletons. The source material was naive CD4+ T cells sorted from blood. Indicated subset: CD45RA+ positively selected. The receptors come from a man aged 25 to 40 in good health.

The rearrangement links TRBV5-1 to TRBJ2-1, with 8 bases identical to TRBD2. This CDR3 is 15 amino acids long. Germline loops: CDR1 SGHRS, CDR2 YFSETQ. Germline trimming cut 3 bases from V and 2 bases from J; bases unmatched to any gene: 4. CDR3 residues: CASSWGLDAYNEQFF. The CDR3 region has the DNA TGCGCCAGCAGCTGGGGACTAGACGCCTACAATGAGCAGTTCTTC.

The chain is built from TRBV6-1 and TRBJ2-5, with a possible D match to TRBD1 (6 bases). Germline-derived CDR1 and CDR2 are MNHNS and SASEGT. Trimming cost V 1 base and J 1 base, with 13 bases left between them. The CDR3 contains 16 residues. The CDR3 bases are TGTGCCAGCAGTGAAGGTGGCAGGGGCAGCCAAGAGACCCAGTACTTC. It is translated as CASSEGGRGSQETQYF.

The chain combines TRBV6-5 with TRBJ2-7; 7 nucleotides line up with TRBD1. The CDR3 sequence is 13 residues long. Trimming at V came to 6 bases and at J to 2 bases, leaving 4 bases not matched to a gene. Per germline, CDR1 MNHEY and CDR2 SVGAGI. The CDR3 nucleotides are TGTGCCAGCAGAGGGACAGCTACCTACGAGCAGTACTTC. It codes for CASRGTATYEQYF.

In DNA form, the CDR3 reads TGTGCCACCAGCCACGACCCCACTGAAGCTTTCTTT. Translated: CATSHDPTEAFF. The chain has TRBV15 and TRBJ1-1; D is ambiguous. Germline assignment: CDR1 LNHNV and CDR2 YYDKDF (reference sequence). The CDR3 sequence is 12 residues long. The ends were cut back, 5 bases at V and 4 bases at J, with 8 bases in the middle.

The chain joins TRBV7-2 to TRBJ2-1, with D possibly being TRBD2 (6 bases). The CDR3 loop spans 13 amino acids. The germline gives CDR1 SGHTA, CDR2 FQGNSA. Trimming pared 1 base from V and 10 bases from J, leaving 11 bases between. CDR3 protein: CASSLGGGTEQFF. CDR3 nucleotides: TGTGCCAGCAGCTTAGGAGGCGGGACGGAGCAGTTCTTC.

The chain uses TRBV5-1 and TRBJ2-5; 8 bases map to TRBD2. J lost 2 bases, V lost 9 bases, and 9 bases had no gene match. The CDR3 loop spans 14 amino acids. The germline V gene encodes CDR1 SGHRS and CDR2 YFSETQ. The CDR3 nucleotides read TGCGCCACCACTAGCGGAGAGGATCAAGAGACCCAGTACTTC. Its translation: CATTSGEDQETQYF.

The V gene is TRBV5-4, the J gene TRBJ2-3; 7 bases line up with TRBD2. Trimming cost V 1 base and J 6 bases; bases outside gene matches: 14. CDR3 size: 17 residues. Germline-derived CDR1 and CDR2 are SGHNT and YYREEE (reference sequence). The CDR3 bases are TGTGCCAGCAGCTTGATCGGACTGGCGGGAGTTTCCGATACGCAGTATTTT. This codes for CASSLIGLAGVSDTQYF.

The J gene is TRBJ2-1, the V gene TRBV9; 7 bases align to TRBD2. Unmatched junction bases numbered 7, after V lost 4 bases and J lost 0 bases. CDR1 and CDR2 from the germline V gene are SGDLS and YYNGEE. The CDR3 sequence is 16 residues long. Here the CDR3 reads CASSPPGRNSYNEQFF. CDR3 nucleotide sequence: TGTGCCAGCAGCCCCCCCGGGAGGAACTCCTACAATGAGCAGTTCTTC.

The chain links TRBV15 to TRBJ2-7, with D perhaps matching TRBD2 (5 bases). The CDR3 totals 16 residues. Germline V gene sequence: CDR1 LNHNV, CDR2 YYDKDF (reference sequence). Trimming pared 0 bases from V and 3 bases from J, leaving 15 bases between. CDR3 coding DNA: TGTGCCACCAGCAGAGAGAGGGTCAGTTCCGGCTACGAGCAGTACTTC. Its translation is CATSRERVSSGYEQYF.

This clone was observed once. The chain uses TRBV28 and TRBJ1-5; tentatively, D is TRBD1 (6 bases). The CDR3 totals 16 residues. Per the germline V gene, CDR1 is MDHEN and CDR2 is SYDVKM. With 4 bases removed from V and 2 bases from J, the gap between germline ends came to 15 bases. The CDR3 DNA is TGTGCCAGCAGTTCGACAGGCTCCTTTGGCAATCAGCCCCAGCATTTT. Its protein product is CASSSTGSFGNQPQHF.

The rearrangement links TRBV11-2 to TRBJ2-1; unclear D gene. V lost 1 base, J lost 0 bases, and 10 bases lay in between. The CDR3 totals 16 residues. Germline values: CDR1 SGHAT, CDR2 FQNNGV. The CDR3 spells CASSLAPRSSYNEQFF. CDR3 bases: TGTGCCAGCAGCTTAGCCCCTAGGAGCTCCTACAATGAGCAGTTCTTC.

The chain is built from TRBV7-3 and TRBJ2-1; 10 bases match TRBD2. Germline assignment: CDR1 SGHTA and CDR2 FQGTGA. The CDR3 runs to 16 residues. The V gene end was trimmed by 5 bases and the J gene end by 9 bases; junction bases not matched to a gene: 13. The CDR3 DNA follows: TGTGCCAGCAGCCTAAAAGCTAGCGGGAGATGGGGTGAGCAGTTCTTC. It specifies CASSLKASGRWGEQFF. Full variable domain (missing parts from reference TRBV7-3 and TRBJ2-1): GAGVSQTPSNKVTEKGKYVELRCDPISGHTALYWYRQSLGQGPEFLIYFQGTGAADDSGLPNDRFFAVRPEGSVSTLKIQRTERGDSAVYLCASSLKASGRWGEQFFGPGTRLTVL.

This clone was observed once. The chain combines TRBV9 with TRBJ1-2; possible D gene TRBD1, 6 bases. The CDR3 extends over 13 amino acids. Germline CDR1 SGDLS, CDR2 YYNGEE. Trimming stripped 4 bases from V and 8 bases from J, with 15 bases between. The CDR3 spells CASSSNRDSGYTF. CDR3 DNA: TGTGCCAGCAGCTCAAACAGGGACTCGGGCTACACCTTC.

The chain couples TRBV18 to TRBJ2-7; D gene uncertain. The CDR3 runs to 12 residues. V was pared by 5 bases and J by 3 bases, with 8 bases between. From germline, CDR1 is KGHSH and CDR2 LQKENI. CDR3 in amino acids: CASSSEVYEQYF. As DNA, the CDR3 is TGTGCCAGCTCATCAGAAGTCTACGAGCAGTACTTC.

This chain joins TRBV10-3 and TRBJ2-7; D is uncertain. Trimming cost V 6 bases and J 4 bases, with 10 bases left between them. Germline V gene lookup returns CDR1 ENHRY and CDR2 SYGVKD. This CDR3 is built from 12 residues. For the CDR3, the DNA is TGTGCCATCAGGGACGGTGGGTACGAGCAGTACTTC. The encoded protein is CAIRDGGYEQYF.

V is TRBV6-5 and J is TRBJ1-1, with a weak D call TRBD1 (6 bases). CDR3 length equals 13 residues. Germline CDR1 MNHEY, CDR2 SVGAGI. With 7 bases removed from V and 3 bases from J, the gap between germline ends came to 12 bases. The CDR3 here is CASITQGYTEAFF. CDR3 bases: TGTGCCAGCATTACACAGGGCTACACTGAAGCTTTCTTT.

Turning to this clone: Distinct nucleotide sequences in the sample also encode this CDR3. V is TRBV19 and J is TRBJ2-7, with a weak D call TRBD1 (6 bases). The CDR3 is 12 residues long. The V and J ends lost 4 bases and 3 bases respectively, with 7 bases between them. CDR1 and CDR2 (germline): LNHDA, SQIVND (reference sequence). CDR3 coding DNA: TGTGCCAGTAGTACAGGGGACTACGAGCAGTACTTC. Protein sequence: CASSTGDYEQYF.

The chain has TRBV27 and TRBJ2-2; D is unresolved. Between the trimmed V and J ends, which lost 2 bases and 7 bases, there was a span of 8 bases. Germline CDR1 is MNHEY and CDR2 is SMNVEV (reference sequence). This CDR3 is built from 13 residues. The CDR3 sequence is CASSLAVLGELFF. The CDR3 nucleotides read TGTGCCAGCAGTTTAGCAGTCCTCGGGGAGCTGTTTTTT.